This TCR beta chain stems from a study of blood T cell repertoires in COVID-19. Study in general: Acute-phase and convalescent COVID-19 samples originated in the United States, Italy and Spain. PBMCs, B-cell-depleted T cells, or T cells were the source of the cDNA or gDNA that made up the material.

This clone was counted only a few times. How the authors handled the data: Cell counts per sample came from amplifying reference gene primers. The repertoire was sequenced with immunoSEQ multiplex PCR; TCRdb's copy has only in-frame clones and lacks some. Clonal size and the V and J genes are those of that table, whereas D and trimming came from the DNA. Of around 72,000 clones listed, 80% to 85% were seen once; the top ten hold under 5%. Germline lookup yields CDR1 SGHRS and CDR2 YFSETQ. This CDR3 spans 14 amino acids. Trimming shortened V by 4 bases and J by 7 bases, and 18 bases separated the two germline ends.

This receptor was identified in a woman in her sixties or seventies with acute or convalescent COVID-19. The material sequenced was peripheral blood. The chain joins TRBV5-1 to TRBJ2-7; TRBD1 is a possible D gene (6 bases). The CDR3 reads CASSQVQGPGEQYF. The DNA for the CDR3 is TGCGCCAGCAGCCAGGTACAGGGTCCGGGTGAGCAGTACTTC.